These 21 T cell receptor beta chains share one sample of origin, sequenced in a study of regulatory T cells in long-lasting Graves disease. Stated time point: newly diagnosed GD, antithyroid drugs for less than 3 months. The TCR library was made from RNA that had been extracted from PBMCs in TRIzol. Construction of TCR beta libraries relied on iRepertoire HTBI primers and on Arm-PCR targeting CDR3 regions. Each CDR3 protein gets one entry after TCRdb re-called the multiplex PCR reads with MiXCR. The sample yields 530,000 or so distinct CDR3 sequences, roughly 16% seen once. These same records also appear under a second study, on T cells in Graves' hyperthyroidism and ophthalmopathy.

The source was peripheral blood mononuclear cells (PBMCs), collected at new diagnosis, from a patient treated with antithyroid drugs. All receptors come from a man aged 18 to 29 with Graves disease.

The rearrangement links TRBV29-1 to TRBJ2-3; D is undetermined. The germline V gene has CDR1 SQVTM and CDR2 ANQGSEA. The CDR3 length is 16 residues. Deletions cut 4 bases from V and 6 bases from J, with 23 bases between. CDR3 amino acids: CSVVVRRSPSMDTQYF. CDR3 nucleotide sequence: TGCAGCGTTGTAGTCCGCCGGAGTCCCAGCATGGATACGCAGTATTTT.

At least ten counts were recorded for this clonotype. The chain recombines TRBV28 with TRBJ2-3; TRBD2 might be the D (7 bases). Germline loops: CDR1 MDHEN, CDR2 SYDVKM. The V gene lost 5 bases and the J gene lost 0 bases, with 18 bases spanning the gap. There are 17 residues in the CDR3. The CDR3 is CASSLPGGQISTDTQYF. For the CDR3, the DNA is TGTGCCAGCAGTCTACCGGGGGGCCAGATTAGCACAGATACGCAGTATTTT.

This chain joins TRBV5-1 and TRBJ2-1, with 7 bases fitting TRBD2. Germline V gives CDR1 SGHRS, CDR2 YFSETQ. This CDR3 has 12 residues. Trimming at V came to 3 bases and at J to 10 bases, leaving 4 bases not matched to a gene. The CDR3 protein is CASSWGTNEQFF. DNA of the CDR3: TGCGCCAGCAGCTGGGGGACTAACGAGCAGTTCTTC.

This clonotype was seen a few times. V gene TRBV28 combines with J gene TRBJ1-2; a weak D match, TRBD1 (5 bases). V gave up 5 bases and J gave up 8 bases, with 15 bases separating them. CDR1 is MDHEN, CDR2 SYDVKM, per germline. The CDR3 consists of 13 residues. This CDR3 is CASSPDGTGGYTF. CDR3 nucleotides: TGTGCCAGCAGTCCGGACGGGACGGGGGGCTACACCTTC.

This chain connects TRBV7-9 to TRBJ2-2; 14 bases are shared with TRBD2. Germline trimming cut 1 base from V and 6 bases from J; bases unmatched to any gene: 7. Germline V gene lookup returns CDR1 SEHNR and CDR2 FQNEAQ (reference sequence). This CDR3 has 18 amino acids. This CDR3 reads CASSLEGLAGGSAGELFF. CDR3 nucleotide sequence: TGTGCCAGCAGCTTAGAAGGACTAGCGGGAGGAAGCGCCGGGGAGCTGTTTTTT.

The chain couples TRBV7-6 to TRBJ2-3; 10 bases align to TRBD1. This CDR3 region has 17 residues. The germline gives CDR1 SGHVS, CDR2 FNYEAQ. Trimming at V came to 5 bases and at J to 3 bases, leaving 11 bases not matched to a gene. CDR3 in amino acids: CASSTGQGYDATDTQYF. DNA of the CDR3: TGTGCCAGCAGCACGGGACAGGGGTATGATGCGACAGATACGCAGTATTTT.

In its sample, this clonotype was seen a few times. The chain is built from TRBV19 and TRBJ1-5; 9 bases fit TRBD1. V lost 8 bases, J lost 3 bases, and 5 bases stayed unmatched. The CDR3 is 14 amino acids. In germline, CDR1 is LNHDA, CDR2 SQIVND (reference sequence). The CDR3 protein is CASSGTGPNQPQHF. The CDR3 bases are TGTGCCAGTTCCGGGACAGGGCCCAATCAGCCCCAGCATTTT.

This clonotype came up many times. This chain uses TRBV2 with TRBJ1-1; 8 bases fit TRBD1. J lost 8 bases, V lost 3 bases, and 11 bases had no gene match. Germline loops: CDR1 SNHLY, CDR2 FYNNEI. This CDR3 spans 15 amino acids. The CDR3 is CASSEDRAPSREAFF. The CDR3 DNA reads as TGTGCCAGCAGTGAGGACAGGGCCCCGAGCAGGGAAGCTTTCTTT. Based on the CDR3 plus reference TRBV2 and TRBJ1-1, the full variable domain is EPEVTQTPSHQVTQMGQEVILRCVPISNHLYFYWYRQILGQKVEFLVSFYNNEISEKSEIFDDQFSVERPDGSNFTLKIRSTKLEDSAMYFCASSEDRAPSREAFFGQGTRLTVV.

The V gene is TRBV5-1, the J gene TRBJ1-5, with a tentative D call TRBD1 (6 bases). Germline CDR1 reads SGHRS; CDR2 reads YFSETQ. The CDR3 consists of 16 residues. V was clipped by 4 bases and J by 6 bases, with 20 bases between them. The CDR3 DNA is TGCGCCAGCAGCCCGGGGGCATCTACGGAGGCTCAGCCCCAGCATTTT. Residues: CASSPGASTEAQPQHF.

This clonotype was observed at least ten times. This chain connects TRBV9 to TRBJ2-1; D ambiguous. There are 15 residues in the CDR3. Trimming removed 4 bases from V and 0 bases from J, with 11 bases in between. Germline CDR1 and CDR2: SGDLS and YYNGEE. CDR3 bases: TGTGCCAGCAGCCTCGACTCCCTCTCCTACAATGAGCAGTTCTTC. Its protein product is CASSLDSLSYNEQFF. Using reference TRBV9 and TRBJ2-1 for the parts outside the CDR3, the full variable domain is DSGVTQTPKHLITATGQRVTLRCSPRSGDLSVYWYQQSLDQGLQFLIQYYNGEERAKGNILERFSAQQFPDLHSELNLSSLELGDSALYFCASSLDSLSYNEQFFGPGTRLTVL.

The chain is built from TRBV10-3 and TRBJ2-3; 11 bases agree with TRBD2. The CDR3 spans 16 residues. Germline V gene lookup returns CDR1 ENHRY and CDR2 SYGVKD. J lost 5 bases, V lost 7 bases, and 11 bases had no gene match. The CDR3 here is CAITAGSGRGQDTQYF. The CDR3 nucleotides read TGTGCCATCACCGCCGGTAGCGGGAGGGGGCAAGATACGCAGTATTTT.

Many counts were recorded for this clonotype. This rearrangement joins TRBV11-1 to TRBJ1-1; D may be TRBD1 (6 bases). Germline CDR1 is SGHAT and CDR2 is FQDESV (reference sequence). The CDR3 has 12 residues. V dropped 5 bases and J dropped 10 bases, with 14 bases sitting between them. CDR3 bases: TGTGCCAGCAGCGAGGGGGGAAAAAGAGCTTTCTTT. The encoded protein is CASSEGGKRAFF. The full variable domain, completed using reference TRBV11-1 and TRBJ1-1, is EAEVAQSPRYKITEKSQAVAFWCDPISGHATLYWYRQILGQGPELLVQFQDESVVDDSQLPKDRFSAERLKGVDSTLKIQPAELGDSAMYLCASSEGGKRAFFGQGTRLTVV.

This clonotype was detected many times. The chain joins TRBV30 to TRBJ1-1; possibly TRBD1 for D (5 bases). This CDR3 has 15 residues. Germline lookup yields CDR1 GTSNPN and CDR2 SVGIG (reference sequence). Trimming shortened V by 4 bases and J by 4 bases, and 19 bases separated the two germline ends. CDR3 amino acids: CAWTLMGRVGTEAFF. The CDR3 DNA reads as TGTGCCTGGACACTGATGGGGCGGGTGGGCACTGAAGCTTTCTTT.

This clonotype was counted a few times. This chain uses TRBV7-9 with TRBJ1-2, with 8 nucleotides matching TRBD1. The CDR3 sequence is 17 residues long. The junction had 8 bases not matched to a gene; V was cut back by 1 base and J by 1 base. Germline CDR1 is SEHNR and CDR2 is FQNEAQ (reference sequence). CDR3 sequence: CASSLDGTGNFNYGYTF. In nucleotides, the CDR3 is TGTGCCAGCAGCTTAGACGGGACAGGCAACTTTAACTATGGCTACACCTTC.

This clonotype has more than one count but fewer than ten. The chain couples TRBV5-1 to TRBJ2-5, with TRBD2 matching 8 bases. V dropped 0 bases and J dropped 9; count of bases not matched to a gene: 1. CDR1 and CDR2 from the germline V gene are SGHRS and YFSETQ. The CDR3 spans 12 residues. The CDR3 nucleotides read TGCGCCAGCAGCTTGGACGGGGGGGCCCAGTACTTC. The encoded protein is CASSLDGGAQYF.

This clonotype was recorded a few times. V is TRBV7-9 and J is TRBJ1-2; D remains ambiguous. V was cut by 8 bases and J by 8 bases, with 18 bases left in between. This CDR3 has 13 residues. Germline CDR1 SEHNR, CDR2 FQNEAQ (reference sequence). The CDR3 bases are TGTGCCAGCCAACCGGCACCCGGAACCGGCTACACCTTC. Translating gives CASQPAPGTGYTF.

The sample holds many counts of this clonotype. The genes are TRBV20-1 and TRBJ2-1, with 10 bases that match TRBD2. V lost 5 bases and J lost 0; bases outside the gene matches: 7. Germline V gene sequence: CDR1 DFQATT, CDR2 SNEGSKA (reference sequence). The CDR3 extends over 16 amino acids. The CDR3 loop reads CSALAGEAFSYNEQFF. The CDR3 region has the DNA TGCAGTGCTCTAGCGGGAGAGGCGTTCTCCTACAATGAGCAGTTCTTC.

This clonotype came up many times. This chain connects TRBV2 to TRBJ2-5; D gene ambiguous. The V gene lost 6 bases and the J gene lost 0 bases, with 8 bases spanning the gap. The CDR3 loop spans 13 amino acids. Germline CDR1 and CDR2: SNHLY and FYNNEI. CDR3 region: CASSAENQETQYF. In nucleotides, the CDR3 is TGTGCCAGCAGCGCAGAAAACCAAGAGACCCAGTACTTC.

This clonotype came up many times. This chain links TRBV29-1 with TRBJ2-7; possibly TRBD1 for D (6 bases). V was pared by 1 base and J by 2 bases, with 9 bases between. This CDR3 comprises 13 residues. Germline CDR1 is SQVTM and CDR2 is ANQGSEA. The CDR3, as DNA: TGCAGCGTTGAAGTGGACAGCACCTACGAGCAGTACTTC. Its translation: CSVEVDSTYEQYF.

The table lists this clonotype with many counts. This CDR3 is CASRPTSGRTDTQYF. The CDR3 region has the DNA TGTGCCAGCAGGCCGACTAGCGGGAGAACGGATACGCAGTATTTT. The genes are TRBV6-1 and TRBJ2-3; 12 nucleotides align to TRBD2. The CDR3 sequence is 15 residues long. Germline trimming cut 6 bases from V and 6 bases from J; bases unmatched to any gene: 7. Per the germline V gene, CDR1 is MNHNS and CDR2 is SASEGT.

This clonotype was seen at least ten times. This rearrangement joins TRBV20-1 to TRBJ2-3; D is unresolved. V lost 6 bases, J lost 2 bases, and 18 bases lay in between. The CDR3 runs to 15 residues. Germline V gene sequence: CDR1 DFQATT, CDR2 SNEGSKA (reference sequence). In nucleotides, the CDR3 is TGCAGTGCACCTAGACTGACGCCAAACACAGATACGCAGTATTTT. Encoded protein: CSAPRLTPNTDTQYF.